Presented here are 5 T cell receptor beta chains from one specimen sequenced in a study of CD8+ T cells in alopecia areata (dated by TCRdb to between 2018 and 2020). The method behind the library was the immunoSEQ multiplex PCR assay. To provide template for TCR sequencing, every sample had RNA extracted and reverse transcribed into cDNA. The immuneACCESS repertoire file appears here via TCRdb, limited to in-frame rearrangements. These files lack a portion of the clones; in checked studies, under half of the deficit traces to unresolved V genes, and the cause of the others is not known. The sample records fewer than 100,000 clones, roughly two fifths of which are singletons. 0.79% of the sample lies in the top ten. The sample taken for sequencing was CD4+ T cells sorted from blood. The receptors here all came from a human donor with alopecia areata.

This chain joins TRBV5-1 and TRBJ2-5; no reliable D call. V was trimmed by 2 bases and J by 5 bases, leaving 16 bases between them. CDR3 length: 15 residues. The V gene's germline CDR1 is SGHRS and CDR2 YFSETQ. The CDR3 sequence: CASSLENEPWETQYF. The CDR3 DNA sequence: TGCGCCAGCAGCTTAGAAAATGAGCCATGGGAGACCCAGTACTTC.

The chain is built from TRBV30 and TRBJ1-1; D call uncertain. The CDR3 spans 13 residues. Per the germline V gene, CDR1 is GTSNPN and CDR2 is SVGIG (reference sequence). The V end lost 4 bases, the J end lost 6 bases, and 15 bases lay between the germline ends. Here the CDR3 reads CAWIPLRIAEAFF. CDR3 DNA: TGTGCCTGGATCCCACTGAGAATCGCTGAAGCTTTCTTT.

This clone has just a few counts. The CDR3 here is CASSRGGLETQYF. CDR3 in DNA: TGCGCCAGCAGCAGGGGGGGGTTAGAGACCCAGTACTTC. The chain has TRBV4-1 and TRBJ2-5; the D gene is possibly TRBD2 (7 bases). Germline lookup yields CDR1 MGHRA and CDR2 YSYEKL. Trimming left V 5 bases short and J 4 bases short, with 11 bases between. The CDR3 is made up of 13 amino acids.

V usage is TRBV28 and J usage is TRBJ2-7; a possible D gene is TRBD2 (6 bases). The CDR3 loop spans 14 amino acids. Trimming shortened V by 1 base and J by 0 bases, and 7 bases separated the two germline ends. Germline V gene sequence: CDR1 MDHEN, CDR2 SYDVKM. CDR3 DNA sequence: TGTGCCAGCAGTTTATTCGGGGGCTCCTACGAGCAGTACTTC. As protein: CASSLFGGSYEQYF.

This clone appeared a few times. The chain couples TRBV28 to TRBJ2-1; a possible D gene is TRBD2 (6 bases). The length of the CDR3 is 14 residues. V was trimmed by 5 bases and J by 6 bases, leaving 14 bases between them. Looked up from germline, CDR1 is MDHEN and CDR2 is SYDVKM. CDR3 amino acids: CASSRAGTFNEQFF. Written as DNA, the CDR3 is TGTGCCAGCAGTCGGGCCGGGACTTTCAATGAGCAGTTCTTC.